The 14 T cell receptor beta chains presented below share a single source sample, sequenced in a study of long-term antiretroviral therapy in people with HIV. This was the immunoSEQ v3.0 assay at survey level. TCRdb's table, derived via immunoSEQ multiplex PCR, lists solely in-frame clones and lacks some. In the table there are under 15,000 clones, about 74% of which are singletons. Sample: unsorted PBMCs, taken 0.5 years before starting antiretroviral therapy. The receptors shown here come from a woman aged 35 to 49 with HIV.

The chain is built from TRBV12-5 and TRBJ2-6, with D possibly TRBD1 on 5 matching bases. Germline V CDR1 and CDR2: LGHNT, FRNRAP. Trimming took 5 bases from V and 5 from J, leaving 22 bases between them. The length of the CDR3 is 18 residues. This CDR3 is CASGNPRAGQSRANVLTF. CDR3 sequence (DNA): TGTGCTAGTGGTAATCCGCGTGCAGGACAAAGTCGGGCCAACGTCCTGACTTTC.

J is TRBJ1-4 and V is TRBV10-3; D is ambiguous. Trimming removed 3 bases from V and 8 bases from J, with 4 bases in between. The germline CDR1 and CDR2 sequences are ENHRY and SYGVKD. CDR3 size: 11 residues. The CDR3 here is CAISDREKLFF. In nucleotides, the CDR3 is TGTGCCATCAGTGACAGGGAAAAACTGTTTTTT.

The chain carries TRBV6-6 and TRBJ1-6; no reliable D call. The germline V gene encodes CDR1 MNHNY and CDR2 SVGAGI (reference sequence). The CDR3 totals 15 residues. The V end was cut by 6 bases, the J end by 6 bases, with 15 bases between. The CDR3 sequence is CASSGRTVGNSPLHF. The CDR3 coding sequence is TGTGCCAGCAGCGGACGGACTGTAGGTAATTCACCCCTCCACTTT.

The CDR3 spells CASARGSGTEAFF. DNA for the CDR3: TGTGCCAGCGCCAGGGGGTCTGGGACTGAAGCTTTCTTT. The chain employs TRBV27 and TRBJ1-1; 7 nucleotides match TRBD1. The CDR3 spans 13 residues. J lost 5 bases, V lost 8 bases, and 8 bases had no gene match. Per the germline V gene, CDR1 is MNHEY and CDR2 is SMNVEV (reference sequence).

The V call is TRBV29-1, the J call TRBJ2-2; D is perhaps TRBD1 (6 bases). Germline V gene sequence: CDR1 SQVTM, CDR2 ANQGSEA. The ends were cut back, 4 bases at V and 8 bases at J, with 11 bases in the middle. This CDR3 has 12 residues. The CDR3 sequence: CSVARGFGELFF. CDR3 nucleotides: TGCAGCGTTGCCAGGGGCTTTGGGGAGCTGTTTTTT.

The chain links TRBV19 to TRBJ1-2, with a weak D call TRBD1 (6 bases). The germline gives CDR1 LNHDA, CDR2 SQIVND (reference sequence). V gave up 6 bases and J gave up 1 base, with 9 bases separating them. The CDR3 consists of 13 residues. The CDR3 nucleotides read TGTGCCAGTAGCCTACAGGGTAACTATGGCTACACCTTC. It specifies CASSLQGNYGYTF. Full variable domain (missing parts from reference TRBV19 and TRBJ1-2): DGGITQSPKYLFRKEGQNVTLSCEQNLNHDAMYWYRQDPGQGLRLIYYSQIVNDFQKGDIAEGYSVSREKKESFPLTVTSAQKNPTAFYLCASSLQGNYGYTFGSGTRLTVV.

The CDR3 loop reads CASSRDTYYEQYF. The CDR3, as DNA: TGCGCCAGCAGCCGAGATACTTACTACGAGCAGTACTTC. The gene calls are TRBV4-1 and TRBJ2-7; D unclear. This CDR3 has 13 amino acids. The V gene's germline CDR1 is MGHRA and CDR2 YSYEKL. The V gene lost 4 bases and the J gene lost 3 bases, with 10 bases spanning the gap.

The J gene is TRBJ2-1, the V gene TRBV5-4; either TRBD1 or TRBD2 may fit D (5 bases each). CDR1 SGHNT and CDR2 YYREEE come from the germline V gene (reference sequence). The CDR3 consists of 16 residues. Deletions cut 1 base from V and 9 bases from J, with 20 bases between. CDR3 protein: CASSLRVSSGAAEQFF. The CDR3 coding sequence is TGTGCCAGCAGCTTGCGAGTGTCCTCCGGGGCCGCTGAGCAGTTCTTC.

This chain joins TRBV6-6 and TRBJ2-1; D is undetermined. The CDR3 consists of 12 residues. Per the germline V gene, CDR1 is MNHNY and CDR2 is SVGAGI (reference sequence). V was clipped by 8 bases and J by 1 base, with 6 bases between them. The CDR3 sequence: CASGRSYNEQFF. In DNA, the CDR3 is TGTGCCAGCGGAAGATCCTACAATGAGCAGTTCTTC.

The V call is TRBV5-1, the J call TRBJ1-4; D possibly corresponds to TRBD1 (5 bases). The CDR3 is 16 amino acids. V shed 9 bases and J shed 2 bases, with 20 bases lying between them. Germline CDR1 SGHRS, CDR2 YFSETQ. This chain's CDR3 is CATRTTAEGTNEKLFF. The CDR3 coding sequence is TGCGCCACCCGGACGACAGCCGAGGGTACTAATGAAAAACTGTTTTTT. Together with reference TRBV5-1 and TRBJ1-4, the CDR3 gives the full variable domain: KAGVTQTPRYLIKTRGQQVTLSCSPISGHRSVSWYQQTPGQGLQFLFEYFSETQRNKGNFPGRFSGRQFSNSRSEMNVSTLELGDSALYLCATRTTAEGTNEKLFFGSGTQLSVL.

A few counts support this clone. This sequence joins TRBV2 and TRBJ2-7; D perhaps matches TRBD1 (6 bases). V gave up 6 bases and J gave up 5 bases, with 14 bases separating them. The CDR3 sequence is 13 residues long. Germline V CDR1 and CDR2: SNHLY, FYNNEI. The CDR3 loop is CASRVDRLDEQYF. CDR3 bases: TGTGCCAGCAGGGTTGACAGGCTCGACGAGCAGTACTTC.

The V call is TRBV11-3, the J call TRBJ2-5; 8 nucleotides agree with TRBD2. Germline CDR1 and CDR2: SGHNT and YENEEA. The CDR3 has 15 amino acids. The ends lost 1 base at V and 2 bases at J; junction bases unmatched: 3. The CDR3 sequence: CASSLGGGTQETQYF. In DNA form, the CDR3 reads TGTGCCAGCAGCTTAGGCGGGGGGACGCAAGAGACCCAGTACTTC. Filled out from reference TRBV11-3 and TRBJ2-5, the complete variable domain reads EAGVVQSPRYKIIEKKQPVAFWCNPISGHNTLYWYLQNLGQGPELLIRYENEEAVDDSQLPKDRFSAERLKGVDSTLKIQPAELGDSAVYLCASSLGGGTQETQYFGPGTRLLVL.

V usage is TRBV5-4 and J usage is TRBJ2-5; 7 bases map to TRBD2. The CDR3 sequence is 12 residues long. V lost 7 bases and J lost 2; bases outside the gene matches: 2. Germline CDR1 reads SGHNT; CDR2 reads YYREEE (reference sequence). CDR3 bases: TGTGCCAGCGGGAGGGCTCAAGAGACCCAGTACTTC. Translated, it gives CASGRAQETQYF.

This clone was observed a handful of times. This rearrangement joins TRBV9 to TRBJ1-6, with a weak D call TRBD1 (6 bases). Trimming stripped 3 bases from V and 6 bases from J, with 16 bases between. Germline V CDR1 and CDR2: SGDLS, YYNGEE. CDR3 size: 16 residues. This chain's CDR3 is CASSAGTPDFNSPLHF. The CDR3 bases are TGTGCCAGCAGCGCCGGGACACCGGACTTTAATTCACCCCTCCACTTT.